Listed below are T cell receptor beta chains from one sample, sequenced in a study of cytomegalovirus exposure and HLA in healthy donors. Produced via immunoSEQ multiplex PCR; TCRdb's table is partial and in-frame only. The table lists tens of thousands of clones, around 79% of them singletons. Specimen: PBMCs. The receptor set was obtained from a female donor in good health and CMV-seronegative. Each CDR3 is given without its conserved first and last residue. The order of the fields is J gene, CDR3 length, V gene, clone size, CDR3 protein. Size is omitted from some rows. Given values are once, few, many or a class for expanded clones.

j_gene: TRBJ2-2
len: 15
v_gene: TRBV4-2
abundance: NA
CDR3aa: ASSFPSGGTNTGELF

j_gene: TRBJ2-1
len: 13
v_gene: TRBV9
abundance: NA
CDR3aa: ASSVGLAGASEQF

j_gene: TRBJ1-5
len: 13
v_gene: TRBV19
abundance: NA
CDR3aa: ASIQGGSHNQPQH

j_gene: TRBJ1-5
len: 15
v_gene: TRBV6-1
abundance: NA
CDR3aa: ASSEILGARTNQPQH

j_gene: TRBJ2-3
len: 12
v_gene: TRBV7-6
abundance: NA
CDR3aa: ASSLASGADTQY

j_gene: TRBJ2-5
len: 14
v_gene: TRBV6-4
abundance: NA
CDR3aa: ASSEGGTGGPETQY

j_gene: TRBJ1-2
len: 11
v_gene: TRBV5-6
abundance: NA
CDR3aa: ASSLGQFYGYT

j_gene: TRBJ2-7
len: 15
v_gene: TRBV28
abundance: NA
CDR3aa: ASSLVPSGLAEDEQY

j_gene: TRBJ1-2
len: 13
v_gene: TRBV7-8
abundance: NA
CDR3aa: ASSGSPPTDYGYT

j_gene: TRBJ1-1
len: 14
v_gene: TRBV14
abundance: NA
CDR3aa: ASSQRDRGHGTEAF

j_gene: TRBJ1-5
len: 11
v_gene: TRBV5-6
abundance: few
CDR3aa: ASSLAGSGPQH

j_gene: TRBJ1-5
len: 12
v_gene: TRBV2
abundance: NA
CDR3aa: ASSATGNNQPQH

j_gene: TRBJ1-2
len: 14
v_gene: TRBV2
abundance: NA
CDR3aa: ASSERGDREPYGYT

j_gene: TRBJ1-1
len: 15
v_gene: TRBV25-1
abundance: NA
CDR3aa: ASNGHGTGGMNTEAF

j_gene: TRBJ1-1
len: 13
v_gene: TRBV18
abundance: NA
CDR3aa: ASSLRGHMNTEAF

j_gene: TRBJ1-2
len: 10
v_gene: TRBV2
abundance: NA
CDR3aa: ASSPNNYGYT

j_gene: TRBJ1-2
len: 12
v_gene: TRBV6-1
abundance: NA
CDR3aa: ASSVTGGRYGYT

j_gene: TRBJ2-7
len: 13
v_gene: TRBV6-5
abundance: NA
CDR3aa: ASSYGGTGPYEQY

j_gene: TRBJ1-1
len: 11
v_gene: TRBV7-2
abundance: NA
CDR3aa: ASSLWSRAEAF

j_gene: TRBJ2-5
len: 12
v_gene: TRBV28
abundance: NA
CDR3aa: ASSLPSRGETQY

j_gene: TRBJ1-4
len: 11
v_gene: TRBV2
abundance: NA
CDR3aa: ASVRDRAEKLF

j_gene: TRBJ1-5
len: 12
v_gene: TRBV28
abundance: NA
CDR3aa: ASSLDLGLQPQH

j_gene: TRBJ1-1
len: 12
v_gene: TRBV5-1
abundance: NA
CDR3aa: ASSAGQGAGEAF

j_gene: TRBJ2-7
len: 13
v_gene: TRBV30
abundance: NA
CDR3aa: AWSPLAGGRREQY

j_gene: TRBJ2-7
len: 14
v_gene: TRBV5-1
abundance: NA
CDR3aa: ASSLTTSGWAYEQY

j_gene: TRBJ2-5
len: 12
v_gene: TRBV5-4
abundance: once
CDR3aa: ASSYRDSQETQY

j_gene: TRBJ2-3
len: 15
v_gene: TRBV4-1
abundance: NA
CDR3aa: ASSQDRGITSSDTQY

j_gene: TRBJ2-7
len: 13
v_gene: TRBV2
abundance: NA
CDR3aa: ASSVLAEPVRGQY

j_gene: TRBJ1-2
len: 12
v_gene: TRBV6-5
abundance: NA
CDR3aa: ASSYRGTNYGYT

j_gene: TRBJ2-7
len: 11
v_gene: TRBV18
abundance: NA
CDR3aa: ASSPLDQGEQY

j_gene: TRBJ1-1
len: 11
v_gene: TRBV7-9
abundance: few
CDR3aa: ASTLREFSEAF

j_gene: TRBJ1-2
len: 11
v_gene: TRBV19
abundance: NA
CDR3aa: ASSPRQGSGYT

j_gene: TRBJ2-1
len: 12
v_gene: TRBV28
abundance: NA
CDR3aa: ASKAGQSYNEQF

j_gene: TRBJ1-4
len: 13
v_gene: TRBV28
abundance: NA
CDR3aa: ASSVSGTGDEKLF

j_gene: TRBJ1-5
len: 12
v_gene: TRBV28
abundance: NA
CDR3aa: ASSAPRGNQPQH

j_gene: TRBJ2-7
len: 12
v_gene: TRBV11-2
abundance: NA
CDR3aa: ASSLDVARGEQY

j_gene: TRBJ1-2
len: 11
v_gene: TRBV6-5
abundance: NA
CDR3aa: ASRQTGGYGYT

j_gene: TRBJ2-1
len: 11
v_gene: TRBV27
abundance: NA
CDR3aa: ASSPDRGGEQF

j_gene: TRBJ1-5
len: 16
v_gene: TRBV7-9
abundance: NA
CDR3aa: ASSPTGFQGGRNQPQH

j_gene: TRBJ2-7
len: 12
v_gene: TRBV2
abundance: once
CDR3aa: ASSETGDSYEQY

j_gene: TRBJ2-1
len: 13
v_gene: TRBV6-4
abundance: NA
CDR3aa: ASSPGTSRYNEQF

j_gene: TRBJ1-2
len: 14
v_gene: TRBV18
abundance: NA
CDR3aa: ASSPFKDRDTFGYT

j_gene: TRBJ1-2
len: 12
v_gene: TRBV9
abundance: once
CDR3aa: ASSVGEGAHGYT

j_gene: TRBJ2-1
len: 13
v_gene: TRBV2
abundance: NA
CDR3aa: ASSDGGSSYNEQF

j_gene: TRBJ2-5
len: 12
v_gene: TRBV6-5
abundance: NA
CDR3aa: ASSRGAYQETQY

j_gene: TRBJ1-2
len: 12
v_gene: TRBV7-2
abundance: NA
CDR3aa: ASSVGQANYGYT

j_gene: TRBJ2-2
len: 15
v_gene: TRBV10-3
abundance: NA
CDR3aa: AISENASGGSAGELF

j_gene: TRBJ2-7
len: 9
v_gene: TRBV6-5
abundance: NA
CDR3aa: ASSYGQEQY

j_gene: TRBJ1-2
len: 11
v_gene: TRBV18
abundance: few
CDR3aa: ASSPYGGDGYT

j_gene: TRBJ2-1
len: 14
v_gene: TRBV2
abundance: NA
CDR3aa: ASSWGGASSYNEQF

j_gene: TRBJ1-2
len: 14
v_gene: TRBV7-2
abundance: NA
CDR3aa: ASSFRGGQGNYGYT

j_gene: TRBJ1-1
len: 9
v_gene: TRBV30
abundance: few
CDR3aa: AWVVNTEAF

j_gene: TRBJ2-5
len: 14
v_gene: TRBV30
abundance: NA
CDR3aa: AWSVGGRGGRETQY

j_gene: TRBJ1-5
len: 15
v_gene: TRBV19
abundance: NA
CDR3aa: ASSTSLAGRPNQPQH

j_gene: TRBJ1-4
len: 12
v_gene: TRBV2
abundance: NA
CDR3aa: ASSLTGGGEKLF